This T cell receptor beta chain was recorded in a study of immune aging and cytomegalovirus after organ transplant (dated by TCRdb to about 2021). About the study as a whole: Three-drug immunosuppression with prednisone, tacrolimus, and mycophenolate was given to all transplant recipients. Overall study outcomes, separate from this receptor: Following viremia, aged-phenotype cells rose post-transplant in clones of any size, with the rise occurring earlier in large clones (days 200-264) than in small clones. Because CD57 was not measured in the sequencing data, a conservative gene-based aging definition was used instead. A larger share of large clones was made up of TEMRA cells, and in the seven largest clones (1904 cells) aged and TEMRA cells were gained while TCM cells were lost.

Library generation was performed with single-cell sequencing. Sequencing took place on an Illumina NovaSeq 6000. The BD Rhapsody Targeted mRNA and AbSeq Reagent Kit, in a microwell format, was used for cell capture and library preparation. The libraries included TCR, sample tags, AbSeq, and targeted mRNA from the Human T-Cell Expression Panel, along with custom TOX and TOX2 primers. Libraries were sequenced on an Illumina NovaSeq. In the paper's pipeline: The analysis covered around 10,000 cells in total, of which some 6,900 were CD8 T cells and around 4,000 were CD8 T cells with an identifiable TCR CDR3. Raw data were processed with the BD Rhapsody Targeted Analysis Pipeline with V(D)J processing on the Seven Bridges Genomics platform. Quality control, Sample Tag demultiplexing with Lex-BDSMK, clone identification with VDJ Explorer, and Seurat clustering were performed in SeqGeq 1.6.0. Clones comprising <1% of CD8 T cells were considered non-expanded; clones comprising >2.5% of the sample were considered clonal expansions. TCRdb reworked the public reads: Q25 trimming with fastp, MiXCR clone assembly, productive beta chains retained. Every entry covers one CDR3 protein and lists the most common genes and DNA from its rows. V and J calls and clone size were set by TCRdb, not the authors. The sample has around 21,000 distinct CDR3 sequences on record, just over 35% of them singletons. The ten largest clones take up 25% to 30% of the sample.

In its sample, this clonotype comes out as medium-sized (0.01 to 0.1%). Its cognate antigen has yet to be identified. No per-base quality is available; no much larger clone lies one base away. The time point label for this specimen denotes: five sample-tagged time points from pre-transplant (day -1) to day 368 post-transplant, pooled. After thawing, PBMC were stimulated with a CMV IE-1 overlapping peptide library for 12 to 13 hours, with no transport inhibitors added. After thawing, cells rested overnight before stimulation in R10 medium with CD28/CD49d costimulation. The IE-1 peptide library was composed of 15-amino-acid peptides with overlaps of 11 amino acids. Each time point was barcoded using BD Single-Cell Multiplexing Kit Sample Tags, after which the barcoded samples were pooled and stained with oligo-conjugated anti-CD45RA plus sorting antibodies. A BD FACSAria III was used to sort CMV-responsive CD8+CD137+ and CD4+CD154+ T cells at 4-way purity. Blood samples were drawn into EDTA vacutainers and processed by Ficoll gradient within 1-24 hours.

V gives up 5 bases and J gives up 5 bases, and the segment between their germline ends measures 16 bases. Including the terminal cysteine and phenylalanine, the CDR3 comprises 15 residues. Only CDR3 DNA is held: 45 bases, read in frame from base 1. This material consisted of CMV peptide-activated CD4+ and CD8+ T cells sorted from blood, taken at five time points, pooled. The cell subset or site label, as the study defines it: sorted CD8+CD137+ and CD4+CD154+ T cells after about 11 h CMV IE-1 peptide stimulation. The clonotype was recovered from a female donor who had a heart transplant and CMV viremia. In this chain, TRBV12-3 or TRBV12-4 is recombined with TRBJ1-5; there is no confident call for the D gene. CDR3 region: CASSPRGQVHQPQHF. The nucleotide sequence is given as TGTGCCAGCAGTCCCCGCGGGCAGGTTCATCAGCCCCAGCATTTT.